This T cell receptor beta chain was obtained from a study of cytomegalovirus exposure and HLA in healthy donors. Note on this clone: No antigen is known for it.

PCR primers comprised 60 Vbeta and 13 Jbeta primers. Authors' data handling: Unique TCR beta chains totaled about 73 million in a later count, with roughly 11 million of them shared. This table comes from immunoSEQ multiplex PCR, and its TCRdb copy is limited to in-frame clones, with some not included. That table furnishes V, J and clone size, whereas the DNA furnished D and trimming. The table includes about 170,000 clones, roughly 85% detected once. V shed 4 bases and J 4 bases; nucleotides not matched to a gene: 9. Germline V gene sequence: CDR1 SEHNR, CDR2 FQNEAQ (reference sequence). This CDR3 has 15 amino acids. General observations from the study: Some TCR beta chains (over 150 of them) were listed as cytomegalovirus-associated. A later analysis linked a missense DCLRE1C variant to TCR beta V- and J-gene trimming. Analyses of presence and absence presupposed an approximately uniform sequencing depth across donors.

The clonotype comes from a boy aged 2 to 10 in good health and CMV-seronegative. The chain carries TRBV7-9 and TRBJ1-2; 7 bases line up with TRBD1. Sequencing was performed on PBMCs. As DNA, the CDR3 is TGTGCCAGCAGCTCGACAGGGCTCTCTGTCTATGGCTACACCTTC. Translated: CASSSTGLSVYGYTF.